One and the same sample provided the 7 T cell receptor beta chains below, sequenced in a study of regulatory T cells in long-lasting Graves disease. The authors built TCR beta libraries using iRepertoire HTBI primers and Arm-PCR of CDR3 regions. In TCRdb, the multiplex PCR reads were re-called with MiXCR into one record per CDR3 protein. The sample lists approximately 400,000 distinct CDR3 sequences; around 20% were seen once. Time point here: persistent/refractory GD, antithyroid drugs over 5 years with positive TRAb. From PBMCs, RNA was extracted and then used to make the TCR library. Here the sequenced sample was peripheral blood mononuclear cells (PBMCs), taken when the disease was refractory, from a patient treated with antithyroid drugs. The receptors were sampled from a female donor with Graves disease.

This clonotype was observed many times. The chain carries TRBV27 and TRBJ2-7; D is possibly TRBD2 (5 bases). V gave up 2 bases and J gave up 0 bases, with 11 bases separating them. This CDR3 is 15 amino acids long. The germline CDR1 and CDR2 sequences are MNHEY and SMNVEV (reference sequence). The chain's CDR3 is CASSLTASHSYEQYF. The CDR3, as DNA: TGTGCCAGCAGTTTAACGGCTAGCCACTCCTACGAGCAGTACTTC.

The CDR3 reads CASSSGITDTQYF. In nucleotides, the CDR3 is TGTGCCAGCAGCTCCGGCATCACAGATACGCAGTATTTT. V gene TRBV7-2 combines with J gene TRBJ2-3, with D unresolved. The CDR3 loop spans 13 amino acids. Germline V gene sequence: CDR1 SGHTA, CDR2 FQGNSA. V dropped 4 bases and J dropped 2 bases, with 7 bases sitting between them. The whole variable domain, remainder taken from reference TRBV7-2 and TRBJ2-3, is GAGVSQSPSNKVTEKGKDVELRCDPISGHTALYWYRQSLGQGLEFLIYFQGNSAPDKSGLPSDRFSAERTGGSVSTLTIQRTQQEDSAVYLCASSSGITDTQYFGPGTRLTVL.

V and J are TRBV7-8 and TRBJ2-2; 11 bases map to TRBD2. Germline-derived CDR1 and CDR2 are SGHVS and FQNEAQ. J gave up 5 bases and V 2 bases, and 4 bases lay outside the gene matches. There are 16 residues in the CDR3. Here the CDR3 DNA reads TGTGCCAGCAGCTTATTAGCGGGAGGGGATACCGGGGAGCTGTTTTTT. The encoded protein is CASSLLAGGDTGELFF.

This clonotype was seen ten or more times. The chain has TRBV2 and TRBJ1-5; no reliable D call. The CDR3 runs 15 residues. Germline CDR1 SNHLY, CDR2 FYNNEI. The V end lost 5 bases, the J end lost 0 bases, and 11 bases lay between the germline ends. The CDR3 loop reads CASSPQSTSNQPQHF. The CDR3 DNA follows: TGTGCCAGCAGTCCACAGAGCACTAGCAATCAGCCCCAGCATTTT. The whole variable domain, remainder taken from reference TRBV2 and TRBJ1-5, is EPEVTQTPSHQVTQMGQEVILRCVPISNHLYFYWYRQILGQKVEFLVSFYNNEISEKSEIFDDQFSVERPDGSNFTLKIRSTKLEDSAMYFCASSPQSTSNQPQHFGDGTRLSIL.

This clonotype showed up many times. CDR3 DNA sequence: TGTGCCAGCAGTTCAACGGGGCAGGCCCCCTACGAGCAGTACTTC. Translation: CASSSTGQAPYEQYF. This chain connects TRBV28 to TRBJ2-7; D might be TRBD1 or TRBD2, each matching 5 bases. Germline lookup yields CDR1 MDHEN and CDR2 SYDVKM. The V gene lost 4 bases and the J gene lost 2 bases, with 15 bases spanning the gap. This CDR3 is built from 15 residues.

The chain combines TRBV20-1 with TRBJ2-3, with TRBD2 matching over 12 bases. Germline-derived CDR1 and CDR2 are DFQATT and SNEGSKA (reference sequence). V lost 1 base and J lost 11; bases outside the gene matches: 13. CDR3 length equals 16 residues. CDR3 sequence: CSARGDLAGGPVWQYF. Here the CDR3 DNA reads TGCAGTGCTAGAGGGGACCTAGCGGGAGGGCCCGTGTGGCAGTATTTT.

This clonotype was detected many times. The chain links TRBV7-8 to TRBJ2-7; D tentatively reads TRBD1 or TRBD2 (6 bases each). Trimming removed 3 bases from V and 5 bases from J, with 17 bases in between. This CDR3 is built from 15 residues. Germline CDR1 and CDR2: SGHVS and FQNEAQ. This chain's CDR3 is CASSLYRAGGNEQYF. CDR3 coding DNA: TGTGCCAGCAGCTTGTACAGGGCAGGAGGGAACGAGCAGTACTTC.